These 15 T cell receptor beta chains originate from one sample sequenced in a study of human T cells and chemical hapten exposure. MiXCR was run by TCRdb on the RACE reads, yielding one entry per CDR3 protein. The repertoire holds over 300,000 distinct CDR3 sequences, with 5.1% as singletons. The time point is: pre-sensitization, week 0. Sample treatment: therapeutic diphenylcyclopropenone sensitization with weekly scalp DPC. Sequenced material: whole blood, taken in connection with sensitization to the hapten diphenylcyclopropenone (DPC). Every receptor here comes from a woman aged 50 to 60 with alopecia areata. Some clones in this sample may be carry-over from other donors' samples.

J is TRBJ1-5 and V is TRBV30; unclear D gene. V was shortened by 0 bases and J by 4 bases, with 7 bases between the two germline ends. Per germline, CDR1 GTSNPN and CDR2 SVGIG (reference sequence). CDR3 size: 13 residues. CDR3: CAWSVIGNQPQHF. CDR3 coding DNA: TGTGCCTGGAGTGTAATCGGGAATCAGCCCCAGCATTTT.

The rearrangement joins TRBV14 to TRBJ1-2, with D possibly being TRBD1 (5 bases). There are 13 residues in the CDR3. The germline gives CDR1 SGHDN, CDR2 FVKESK. Trimming took off 4 bases at V and 6 bases at J, with 12 bases between the two ends. The CDR3 bases are TGTGCCAGCAGCCTGACAGCGATCAATGGCTACACCTTC. It codes for CASSLTAINGYTF.

The V gene is TRBV12-3 or TRBV12-4, the J gene TRBJ1-2; no reliable D call. The V end was cut by 3 bases, the J end by 4 bases, with 12 bases between. The length of the CDR3 is 14 residues. CDR3 loop: CASSFLDRAYGYTF. The DNA of the CDR3 is TGTGCCAGCAGTTTTCTAGACCGAGCCTATGGCTACACCTTC.

The rearrangement joins TRBV27 to TRBJ2-6; D unclear. CDR3 length: 13 residues. Trimming cost V 7 bases and J 4 bases, with 8 bases left between them. Germline CDR1 is MNHEY and CDR2 is SMNVEV (reference sequence). CDR3 region: CASTRPGANVLTF. CDR3 nucleotide sequence: TGTGCCAGCACCCGTCCGGGGGCCAACGTCCTGACTTTC. The full variable domain, completed using reference TRBV27 and TRBJ2-6, is EAQVTQNPRYLITVTGKKLTVTCSQNMNHEYMSWYRQDPGLGLRQIYYSMNVEVTDKGDVPEGYKVSRKEKRNFPLILESPSPNQTSLYFCASTRPGANVLTFGAGSRLTVL.

The rearrangement links TRBV20-1 to TRBJ1-1, with 8 bases aligning to TRBD1. Germline V gene data show CDR1 as DFQATT and CDR2 as SNEGSKA (reference sequence). The CDR3 length is 16 residues. V lost 2 bases and J lost 0; bases outside the gene matches: 8. The CDR3 nucleotides are TGCAGTGCTAGAAAGGGGGCGACAGGGGTGAACACTGAAGCTTTCTTT. Translation: CSARKGATGVNTEAFF.

V usage is TRBV20-1 and J usage is TRBJ2-3; D is unresolved. V was clipped by 2 bases and J by 2 bases, with 14 bases between them. The CDR3 loop spans 15 amino acids. Germline loops: CDR1 DFQATT, CDR2 SNEGSKA (reference sequence). CDR3: CSARPSPIDTDTQYF. CDR3 in DNA: TGCAGTGCTAGACCCAGCCCAATTGACACAGATACGCAGTATTTT.

This clonotype has ten or more counts. The rearrangement links TRBV12-3 or TRBV12-4 to TRBJ2-7, with D unresolved. This CDR3 comprises 13 residues. Trimming took 1 base from V and 4 from J, leaving 8 bases between them. The CDR3 spells CASSLGGLYEQYF. The CDR3 DNA reads as TGTGCCAGCAGTTTAGGAGGCCTGTACGAGCAGTACTTC.

V gene TRBV9 combines with J gene TRBJ2-1, with 13 nucleotides matching TRBD2. The CDR3 totals 15 residues. V gave up 4 bases and J gave up 9 bases; unmatched junction bases: 7. The germline V gene encodes CDR1 SGDLS and CDR2 YYNGEE. Here the CDR3 DNA reads TGTGCCAGCAGCAGGACTAGCGGGAGACCGATTGAGCAGTTCTTC. This sequence encodes CASSRTSGRPIEQFF.

The table lists this clonotype with many counts. The rearrangement links TRBV24-1 to TRBJ2-3; 8 bases fit TRBD2. The CDR3 totals 17 residues. V lost 3 bases, J lost 0 bases, and 7 bases stayed unmatched. Per the germline V gene, CDR1 is KGHDR and CDR2 is SFDVKD. Written as DNA, the CDR3 is TGTGCCACCAGTGATCACCAGACTAGCGAGAGCACAGATACGCAGTATTTT. The encoded protein is CATSDHQTSESTDTQYF.

This clonotype was counted between two and nine times. The rearrangement joins TRBV2 to TRBJ2-2; D unresolved. In germline, CDR1 is SNHLY, CDR2 FYNNEI. Trimming pared 3 bases from V and 4 bases from J, leaving 6 bases between. This CDR3 spans 13 amino acids. CDR3 nucleotide sequence: TGTGCCAGCAGTGAGTTGACCACCGGGGAGCTGTTTTTT. Encoded protein: CASSELTTGELFF.

The J gene is TRBJ1-3, the V gene TRBV15; perhaps TRBD1 as D (5 bases). The CDR3 runs 16 residues. V lost 0 bases and J lost 4, with 13 bases in between. Per germline, CDR1 LNHNV and CDR2 YYDKDF (reference sequence). The CDR3, as DNA: TGTGCCACCAGCAGAGATGACAGTTGGGCGGGAAACACCATATATTTT. Translating it yields CATSRDDSWAGNTIYF.

This clonotype has a count of ten or more. V and J are TRBV5-1 and TRBJ2-1, with 7 bases fitting TRBD2. The germline V gene has CDR1 SGHRS and CDR2 YFSETQ. V dropped 4 bases and J dropped 10; count of bases not matched to a gene: 8. The CDR3 runs to 13 residues. CDR3 DNA sequence: TGCGCCAGCAGCCTTACGACTAGCAGAGAGCAGTTCTTC. It yields the protein CASSLTTSREQFF.

This clonotype has ten or more counts. The chain uses TRBV9 and TRBJ2-1; TRBD2 might be the D (7 bases). Germline V gives CDR1 SGDLS, CDR2 YYNGEE. The CDR3 spans 18 residues. Trimming took 4 bases from V and 4 from J, leaving 24 bases between them. The CDR3 bases are TGTGCCAGCAGCCCGGTCCCTTTACAGGGAGGGCCGTACAATGAGCAGTTCTTC. Translated, it gives CASSPVPLQGGPYNEQFF. The whole variable domain, filled in from reference TRBV9 and TRBJ2-1, reads DSGVTQTPKHLITATGQRVTLRCSPRSGDLSVYWYQQSLDQGLQFLIQYYNGEERAKGNILERFSAQQFPDLHSELNLSSLELGDSALYFCASSPVPLQGGPYNEQFFGPGTRLTVL.

This clonotype was found a few times. DNA of the CDR3: TGTGCCAGCAGACCCGACCGGGGCTCACAGGGTGAAAAACTGTTTTTT. Protein product: CASRPDRGSQGEKLFF. The chain couples TRBV12-3 or TRBV12-4 to TRBJ1-4; maybe TRBD1 (6 bases). Trimming pared 6 bases from V and 7 bases from J, leaving 21 bases between. This CDR3 is 16 amino acids long.

This clonotype was seen ten or more times. The rearrangement uses TRBV12-3 or TRBV12-4 and TRBJ2-3; D ambiguous. The CDR3 totals 13 residues. The V and J ends lost 8 bases and 4 bases respectively, with 13 bases between them. CDR3 DNA: TGTGCCAGCCGCCCCCCTAGGGCAGATACGCAGTATTTT. Translation: CASRPPRADTQYF.